This is a list of T cell receptor beta chains from one sample in a study of molecular identifiers for immune sequencing clone quantification. TCRdb reprocessed the PCR reads via MiXCR and lists one record per CDR3 protein. The sample includes 300,000 to 400,000 distinct CDR3 sequences, 24% of them seen just once. The sample was naive CD8+ T cells from blood, with Jurkat cell RNA spiked in. All receptors come from a human donor in good health. Some libraries in this study had Jurkat cell RNA spiked in. Each CDR3 is given with its conserved first and last residue. Fields, in order: V gene, J gene, clone size, D gene, CDR3 protein, CDR3 DNA. D genes are given only for firm matches. Not every row has a clone size; where given, it reads once, few, many or a size class.

V gene: TRBV13
J gene: TRBJ2-3
clone size: NA
D gene: TRBD2
CDR3 protein: CASSASGGAPDTQYF
CDR3 DNA: TGTGCCAGCAGCGCTAGCGGGGGGGCTCCAGATACGCAGTATTTT

V gene: TRBV2
J gene: TRBJ2-4
clone size: few
D gene: NA
CDR3 protein: CASSDRNRKNIQYF
CDR3 DNA: TGTGCCAGCAGTGACCGGAATAGGAAAAACATTCAGTACTTC

V gene: TRBV2
J gene: TRBJ1-2
clone size: many
D gene: NA
CDR3 protein: CASSEGLGDYGYTF
CDR3 DNA: TGTGCCAGCAGTGAAGGATTAGGAGACTATGGCTACACCTTC

V gene: TRBV5-5
J gene: TRBJ2-7
clone size: NA
D gene: TRBD1
CDR3 protein: CASRIGVRGYEQYF
CDR3 DNA: TGTGCCAGCAGGATTGGGGTCAGGGGGTACGAGCAGTACTTC

V gene: TRBV12-5
J gene: TRBJ2-7
clone size: many
D gene: NA
CDR3 protein: CASGYEQYF
CDR3 DNA: TGTGCTAGTGGGTACGAGCAGTACTTC

V gene: TRBV6-5
J gene: TRBJ1-5
clone size: many
D gene: TRBD1
CDR3 protein: CASSYVPPAGGRVQPQHF
CDR3 DNA: TGTGCCAGCAGTTACGTGCCTCCAGCAGGGGGCCGAGTTCAGCCCCAGCATTTT

V gene: TRBV20-1
J gene: TRBJ1-2
clone size: NA
D gene: NA
CDR3 protein: CSASWDGAVYGYTF
CDR3 DNA: TGCAGTGCTAGTTGGGACGGGGCGGTCTATGGCTACACCTTC

V gene: TRBV4-1
J gene: TRBJ2-1
clone size: many
D gene: NA
CDR3 protein: CASSLPGLNSYNEQFF
CDR3 DNA: TGCGCCAGCAGCTTACCGGGACTGAACTCCTACAATGAGCAGTTCTTC

V gene: TRBV10-3
J gene: TRBJ2-3
clone size: NA
D gene: NA
CDR3 protein: CATQGPITDTQYF
CDR3 DNA: TGTGCCACCCAGGGACCGATCACAGATACGCAGTATTTT

V gene: TRBV7-3
J gene: TRBJ2-1
clone size: NA
D gene: NA
CDR3 protein: CASSPHYSYNEQFF
CDR3 DNA: TGTGCCAGCAGCCCACACTACTCCTACAATGAGCAGTTCTTC

V gene: TRBV7-2
J gene: TRBJ2-5
clone size: few
D gene: TRBD1
CDR3 protein: CASSTSWGQGSETQYF
CDR3 DNA: TGTGCCAGCAGCACATCCTGGGGACAGGGCTCAGAGACCCAGTACTTC

V gene: TRBV6-6
J gene: TRBJ2-1
clone size: NA
D gene: NA
CDR3 protein: CASSYPQGEPYNEQFF
CDR3 DNA: TGTGCCAGCAGTTACCCGCAGGGAGAACCTTACAATGAGCAGTTCTTC

V gene: TRBV4-3
J gene: TRBJ2-7
clone size: few
D gene: NA
CDR3 protein: CASSQELVVGQGHEQYF
CDR3 DNA: TGCGCCAGCAGCCAAGAACTGGTGGTAGGGCAGGGCCACGAGCAGTACTTC

V gene: TRBV20-1
J gene: TRBJ2-3
clone size: many
D gene: TRBD2
CDR3 protein: CSASPRLALTDTQYF
CDR3 DNA: TGCAGTGCTAGCCCAAGACTAGCCCTCACAGATACGCAGTATTTT

V gene: TRBV9
J gene: TRBJ2-2
clone size: few
D gene: TRBD2
CDR3 protein: CASSVKQRGHANTGELFF
CDR3 DNA: TGTGCCAGCAGCGTAAAACAGCGGGGCCATGCGAACACCGGGGAGCTGTTTTTT

V gene: TRBV7-6
J gene: TRBJ2-3
clone size: NA
D gene: NA
CDR3 protein: CASSKDSLRTDTQYF
CDR3 DNA: TGTGCCAGCAGCAAGGACAGCCTTCGCACAGATACGCAGTATTTT

V gene: TRBV6-5
J gene: TRBJ2-7
clone size: NA
D gene: NA
CDR3 protein: CASSVLDGGVDEQYF
CDR3 DNA: TGTGCCAGCAGTGTCCTGGACGGAGGGGTCGACGAGCAGTACTTC

V gene: TRBV7-7
J gene: TRBJ2-7
clone size: many
D gene: NA
CDR3 protein: CASSLVPGAGEQYF
CDR3 DNA: TGTGCTAGCAGCTTAGTTCCAGGGGCCGGGGAGCAGTACTTC

V gene: TRBV30
J gene: TRBJ2-1
clone size: NA
D gene: NA
CDR3 protein: CAWSESGPGEQFF
CDR3 DNA: TGTGCCTGGAGCGAAAGCGGACCAGGGGAGCAGTTCTTC

V gene: TRBV20-1
J gene: TRBJ1-5
clone size: NA
D gene: NA
CDR3 protein: CSASAYGTHDQPQHF
CDR3 DNA: TGCAGTGCTAGTGCCTACGGGACACACGATCAGCCCCAGCATTTT

V gene: TRBV28
J gene: TRBJ2-5
clone size: many
D gene: NA
CDR3 protein: CASSFIGEETQYF
CDR3 DNA: TGTGCCAGCAGTTTTATCGGGGAAGAGACCCAGTACTTC

V gene: TRBV20-1
J gene: TRBJ2-1
clone size: NA
D gene: NA
CDR3 protein: CGVIADYNEQFF
CDR3 DNA: TGCGGTGTTATAGCGGATTACAATGAGCAGTTCTTC

V gene: TRBV7-2
J gene: TRBJ1-1
clone size: many
D gene: TRBD1
CDR3 protein: CASSFWDSEAFF
CDR3 DNA: TGTGCCAGCAGCTTTTGGGACAGTGAAGCTTTCTTT

V gene: TRBV6-6
J gene: TRBJ2-2
clone size: NA
D gene: TRBD2
CDR3 protein: CASSSSGSGSTITGELFF
CDR3 DNA: TGTGCCAGCAGTTCCTCCGGGAGCGGGAGTACGATCACCGGGGAGCTGTTTTTT

V gene: TRBV4-1
J gene: TRBJ2-7
clone size: few
D gene: TRBD1
CDR3 protein: CASSQVVGQNYEQYF
CDR3 DNA: TGCGCCAGCAGCCAAGTAGTGGGACAGAACTACGAGCAGTACTTC

V gene: TRBV10-3
J gene: TRBJ2-3
clone size: few
D gene: NA
CDR3 protein: CAISVEGPDTQYF
CDR3 DNA: TGTGCCATCAGTGTGGAGGGGCCAGATACGCAGTATTTT

V gene: TRBV23-1
J gene: TRBJ2-7
clone size: NA
D gene: NA
CDR3 protein: CASSTPPEVKEGYEQYF
CDR3 DNA: TGCGCCAGCAGTACACCCCCCGAGGTGAAAGAGGGGTACGAGCAGTACTTC

V gene: TRBV6-5
J gene: TRBJ1-6
clone size: many
D gene: NA
CDR3 protein: CASSYSVPLSSYNSPLHF
CDR3 DNA: TGTGCCAGCAGTTACTCGGTCCCGCTAAGCTCCTATAATTCACCCCTCCACTTT

V gene: TRBV27
J gene: TRBJ2-2
clone size: few
D gene: TRBD2
CDR3 protein: CASRGLAGEYTGELFF
CDR3 DNA: TGTGCCAGCAGGGGACTAGCGGGAGAATATACCGGGGAGCTGTTTTTT

V gene: TRBV28
J gene: TRBJ1-3
clone size: few
D gene: NA
CDR3 protein: CASSGASSGNTIYF
CDR3 DNA: TGTGCCAGCAGTGGCGCATCCTCTGGAAACACCATATATTTT

V gene: TRBV7-6
J gene: TRBJ2-2
clone size: NA
D gene: NA
CDR3 protein: CASSDTVRVNGELFF
CDR3 DNA: TGTGCCAGCAGCGATACGGTCAGGGTAAACGGGGAGCTGTTTTTT

V gene: TRBV2
J gene: TRBJ1-2
clone size: many
D gene: NA
CDR3 protein: CASSVTAPADGYTF
CDR3 DNA: TGTGCCAGCAGTGTTACCGCCCCGGCGGATGGCTACACCTTC

V gene: TRBV14
J gene: TRBJ2-7
clone size: NA
D gene: TRBD2
CDR3 protein: CASSPTWRGGLYEQYF
CDR3 DNA: TGTGCCAGCAGCCCCACTTGGCGGGGGGGCCTGTACGAGCAGTACTTC

V gene: TRBV6-5
J gene: TRBJ2-3
clone size: many
D gene: NA
CDR3 protein: CASSTDIGTDTQYF
CDR3 DNA: TGTGCCAGCAGTACGGACATAGGCACAGATACGCAGTATTTT

V gene: TRBV7-2
J gene: TRBJ2-1
clone size: NA
D gene: NA
CDR3 protein: CASSFDSYNEQFF
CDR3 DNA: TGTGCCAGCAGCTTTGACAGCTACAATGAGCAGTTCTTC

V gene: TRBV20-1
J gene: TRBJ1-2
clone size: NA
D gene: NA
CDR3 protein: CSASYFRDGYGYTF
CDR3 DNA: TGCAGTGCTAGCTACTTCCGGGACGGCTATGGCTACACCTTC

V gene: TRBV4-3
J gene: TRBJ2-7
clone size: many
D gene: TRBD1
CDR3 protein: CASSPWTGGGYEQYF
CDR3 DNA: TGCGCCAGCAGCCCTTGGACAGGGGGCGGCTACGAGCAGTACTTC

V gene: TRBV4-2
J gene: TRBJ2-3
clone size: few
D gene: TRBD2
CDR3 protein: CASSIQREAIQDTQYF
CDR3 DNA: TGTGCCAGCAGCATCCAGCGGGAGGCCATTCAGGATACGCAGTATTTT

V gene: TRBV5-1
J gene: TRBJ1-2
clone size: many
D gene: TRBD1
CDR3 protein: CASSLEGAYYGYTF
CDR3 DNA: TGCGCCAGCAGCTTGGAGGGGGCGTACTATGGCTACACCTTC

V gene: TRBV14
J gene: TRBJ2-7
clone size: many
D gene: NA
CDR3 protein: CASSQAVTYEQYF
CDR3 DNA: TGTGCCAGCAGCCAAGCAGTTACCTACGAGCAGTACTTC

V gene: TRBV29-1
J gene: TRBJ2-2
clone size: many
D gene: NA
CDR3 protein: CSVGEGVYTGELFF
CDR3 DNA: TGCAGCGTTGGCGAGGGTGTATATACCGGGGAGCTGTTTTTT

V gene: TRBV7-9
J gene: TRBJ1-3
clone size: NA
D gene: TRBD1
CDR3 protein: CASGPKGADTIYF
CDR3 DNA: TGTGCCAGCGGCCCCAAGGGGGCCGACACCATATATTTT

V gene: TRBV7-9
J gene: TRBJ2-5
clone size: many
D gene: NA
CDR3 protein: CASSLELVRVGETQYF
CDR3 DNA: TGTGCCAGCAGCTTAGAACTCGTGCGGGTCGGAGAGACCCAGTACTTC

V gene: TRBV24-1
J gene: TRBJ2-3
clone size: NA
D gene: NA
CDR3 protein: CATSDKVALPTDTQYF
CDR3 DNA: TGTGCCACCAGTGATAAGGTAGCTCTACCCACAGATACGCAGTATTTT

V gene: TRBV2
J gene: TRBJ2-7
clone size: many
D gene: NA
CDR3 protein: CASRDPPADEQYF
CDR3 DNA: TGTGCCAGCAGAGACCCCCCCGCTGACGAGCAGTACTTC

V gene: TRBV7-9
J gene: TRBJ2-3
clone size: many
D gene: TRBD2
CDR3 protein: CASSPKAGVGTDTQYF
CDR3 DNA: TGTGCCAGCAGCCCCAAAGCGGGAGTGGGCACAGATACGCAGTATTTT

V gene: TRBV4-3
J gene: TRBJ2-3
clone size: few
D gene: NA
CDR3 protein: CASSQEMGQGWTDTQYF
CDR3 DNA: TGCGCCAGCAGCCAGGAGATGGGGCAGGGGTGGACAGATACGCAGTATTTT

V gene: TRBV7-6
J gene: TRBJ1-1
clone size: many
D gene: NA
CDR3 protein: CASSLGEGRTEAFF
CDR3 DNA: TGTGCCAGCAGCTTAGGTGAGGGGAGGACTGAAGCTTTCTTT

V gene: TRBV18
J gene: TRBJ2-7
clone size: few
D gene: NA
CDR3 protein: CASSPTDVFYEQYF
CDR3 DNA: TGTGCCAGCTCACCTACGGATGTTTTTTATGAGCAGTACTTC

V gene: TRBV7-2
J gene: TRBJ1-6
clone size: NA
D gene: NA
CDR3 protein: CASSLLPRSEPVPLHF
CDR3 DNA: TGTGCCAGCAGCCTACTACCACGCTCAGAGCCAGTCCCCCTCCACTTT

V gene: TRBV7-9
J gene: TRBJ2-7
clone size: NA
D gene: TRBD2
CDR3 protein: CASSSSGRAYEQYF
CDR3 DNA: TGTGCCAGCAGCTCTAGCGGGAGGGCCTACGAGCAGTACTTC

V gene: TRBV4-1
J gene: TRBJ2-7
clone size: few
D gene: NA
CDR3 protein: CASSQAGSPRPDEQYF
CDR3 DNA: TGCGCCAGCAGCCAAGCGGGGTCCCCGAGGCCCGACGAGCAGTACTTC

V gene: TRBV7-9
J gene: TRBJ1-1
clone size: many
D gene: TRBD1
CDR3 protein: CASSRGQGVTTEAFF
CDR3 DNA: TGTGCCAGCAGCCGGGGACAGGGGGTAACCACTGAAGCTTTCTTT

V gene: TRBV7-8
J gene: TRBJ2-1
clone size: few
D gene: NA
CDR3 protein: CASSLAVNNEQFF
CDR3 DNA: TGTGCCAGCAGCTTAGCAGTGAACAATGAGCAGTTCTTC

V gene: TRBV5-5
J gene: TRBJ2-5
clone size: few
D gene: NA
CDR3 protein: CASSAPYQETQYF
CDR3 DNA: TGTGCCAGCAGCGCCCCCTACCAAGAGACCCAGTACTTC

V gene: TRBV7-9
J gene: TRBJ2-3
clone size: NA
D gene: TRBD2
CDR3 protein: CASSTRTSGRDTQYF
CDR3 DNA: TGTGCCAGCAGCACTAGGACTAGCGGGAGGGATACGCAGTATTTT

V gene: TRBV4-2
J gene: TRBJ2-3
clone size: few
D gene: TRBD2
CDR3 protein: CASSPLDWTRVGTDTQYF
CDR3 DNA: TGTGCCAGCAGCCCTCTGGATTGGACTAGAGTTGGCACAGATACGCAGTATTTT

V gene: TRBV27
J gene: TRBJ1-1
clone size: few
D gene: NA
CDR3 protein: CASESRQQGTEAFF
CDR3 DNA: TGTGCCAGCGAGAGTAGGCAGCAAGGGACTGAAGCTTTCTTT